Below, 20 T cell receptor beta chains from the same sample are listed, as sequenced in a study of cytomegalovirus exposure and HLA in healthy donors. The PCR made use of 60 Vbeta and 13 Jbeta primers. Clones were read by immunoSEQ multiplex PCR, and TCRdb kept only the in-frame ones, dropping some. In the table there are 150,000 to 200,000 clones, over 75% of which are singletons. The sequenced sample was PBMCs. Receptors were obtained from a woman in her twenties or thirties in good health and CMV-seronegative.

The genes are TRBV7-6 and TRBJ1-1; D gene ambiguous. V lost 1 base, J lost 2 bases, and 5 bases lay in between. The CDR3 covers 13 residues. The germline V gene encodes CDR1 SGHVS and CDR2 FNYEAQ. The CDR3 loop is CASSLDRNTEAFF. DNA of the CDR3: TGTGCCAGCAGCTTAGACAGAAACACTGAAGCTTTCTTT.

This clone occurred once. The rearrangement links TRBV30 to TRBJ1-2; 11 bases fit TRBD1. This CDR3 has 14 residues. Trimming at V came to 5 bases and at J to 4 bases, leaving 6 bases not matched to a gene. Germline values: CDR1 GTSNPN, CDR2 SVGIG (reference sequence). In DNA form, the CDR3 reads TGTGCCTGGGCCTCCGGACAGGGGGCCTATGGCTACACCTTC. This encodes CAWASGQGAYGYTF.

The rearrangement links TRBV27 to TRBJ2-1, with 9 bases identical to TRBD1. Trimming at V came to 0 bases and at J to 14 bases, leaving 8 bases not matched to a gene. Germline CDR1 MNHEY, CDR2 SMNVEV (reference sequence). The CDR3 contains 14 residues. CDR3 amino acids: CASSLSAYRGLEFF. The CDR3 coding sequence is TGTGCCAGCAGTTTATCAGCGTACAGGGGGCTGGAGTTCTTC.

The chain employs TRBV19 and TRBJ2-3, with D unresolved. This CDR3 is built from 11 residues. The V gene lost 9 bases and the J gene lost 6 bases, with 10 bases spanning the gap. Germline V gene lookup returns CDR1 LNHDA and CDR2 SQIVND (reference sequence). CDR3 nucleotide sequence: TGTGCCAGCTCTATCGTTGATACGCAGTATTTT. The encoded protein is CASSIVDTQYF.

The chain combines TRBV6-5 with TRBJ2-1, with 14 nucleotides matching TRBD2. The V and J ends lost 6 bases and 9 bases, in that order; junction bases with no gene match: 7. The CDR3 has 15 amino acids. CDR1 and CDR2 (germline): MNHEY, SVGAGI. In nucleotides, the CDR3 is TGTGCCAGCAGGGAGGGACTAGCGGGAGAGTCTGAGCAGTTCTTC. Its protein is CASREGLAGESEQFF.

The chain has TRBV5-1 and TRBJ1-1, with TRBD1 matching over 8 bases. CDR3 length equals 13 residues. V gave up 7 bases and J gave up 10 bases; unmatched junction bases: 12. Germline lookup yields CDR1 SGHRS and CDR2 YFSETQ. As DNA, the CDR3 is TGCGCCAGCGGCCAAGGACAGGGTAGAGGAGCTTTCTTT. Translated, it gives CASGQGQGRGAFF.

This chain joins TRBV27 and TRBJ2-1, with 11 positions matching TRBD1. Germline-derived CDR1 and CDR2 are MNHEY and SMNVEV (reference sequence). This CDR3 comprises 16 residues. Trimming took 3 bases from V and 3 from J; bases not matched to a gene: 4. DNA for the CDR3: TGTGCCAGCAGTTTTTATGGGACAGGGGGCTACAATGAGCAGTTCTTC. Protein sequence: CASSFYGTGGYNEQFF.

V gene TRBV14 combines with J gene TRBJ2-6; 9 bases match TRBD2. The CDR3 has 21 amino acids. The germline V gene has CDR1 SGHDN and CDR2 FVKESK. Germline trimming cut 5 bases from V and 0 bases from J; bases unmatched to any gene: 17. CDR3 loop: CASSLYRPSGATNSGANVLTF. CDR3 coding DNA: TGTGCCAGCAGCTTGTACCGTCCTAGCGGGGCCACGAACTCTGGGGCCAACGTCCTGACTTTC. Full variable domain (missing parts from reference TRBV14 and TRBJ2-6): EAGVTQFPSHSVIEKGQTVTLRCDPISGHDNLYWYRRVMGKEIKFLLHFVKESKQDESGMPNNRFLAERTGGTYSTLKVQPAELEDSGVYFCASSLYRPSGATNSGANVLTFGAGSRLTVL.

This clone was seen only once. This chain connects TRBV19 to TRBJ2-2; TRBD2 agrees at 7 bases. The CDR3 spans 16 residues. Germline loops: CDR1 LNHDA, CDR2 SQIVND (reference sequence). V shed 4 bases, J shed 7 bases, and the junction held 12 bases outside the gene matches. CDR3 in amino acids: CASSTTSGGGDGELFF. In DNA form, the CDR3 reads TGTGCCAGTAGTACTACCTCGGGGGGAGGTGACGGGGAGCTGTTTTTT.

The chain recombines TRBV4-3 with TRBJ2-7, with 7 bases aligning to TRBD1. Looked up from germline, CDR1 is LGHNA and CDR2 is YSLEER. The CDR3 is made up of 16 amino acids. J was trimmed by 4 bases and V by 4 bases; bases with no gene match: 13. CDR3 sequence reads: CASSRGRDSGIYEQYF. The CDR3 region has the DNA TGCGCCAGCAGCCGAGGCCGGGACAGTGGGATTTACGAGCAGTACTTC.

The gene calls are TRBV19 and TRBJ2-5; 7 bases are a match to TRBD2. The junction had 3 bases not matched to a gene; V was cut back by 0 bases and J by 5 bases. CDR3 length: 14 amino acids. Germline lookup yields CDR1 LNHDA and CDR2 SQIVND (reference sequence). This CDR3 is CASSIEGGYETQYF. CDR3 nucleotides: TGTGCCAGTAGTATAGAGGGAGGGTACGAGACCCAGTACTTC.

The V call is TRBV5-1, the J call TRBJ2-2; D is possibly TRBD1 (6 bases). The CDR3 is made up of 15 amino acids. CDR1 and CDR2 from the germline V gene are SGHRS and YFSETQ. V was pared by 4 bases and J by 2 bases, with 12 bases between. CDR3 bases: TGCGCCAGCAGCCCGACGACAGGAAACACCGGGGAGCTGTTTTTT. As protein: CASSPTTGNTGELFF. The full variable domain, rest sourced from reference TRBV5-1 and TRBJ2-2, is KAGVTQTPRYLIKTRGQQVTLSCSPISGHRSVSWYQQTPGQGLQFLFEYFSETQRNKGNFPGRFSGRQFSNSRSEMNVSTLELGDSALYLCASSPTTGNTGELFFGEGSRLTVL.

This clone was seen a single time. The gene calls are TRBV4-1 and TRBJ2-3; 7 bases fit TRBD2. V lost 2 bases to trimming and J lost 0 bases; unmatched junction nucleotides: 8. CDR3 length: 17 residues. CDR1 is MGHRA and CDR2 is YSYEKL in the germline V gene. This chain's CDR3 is CASSQRTGGLSTDTQYF. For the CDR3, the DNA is TGCGCCAGCAGCCAACGTACGGGAGGCCTAAGCACAGATACGCAGTATTTT.

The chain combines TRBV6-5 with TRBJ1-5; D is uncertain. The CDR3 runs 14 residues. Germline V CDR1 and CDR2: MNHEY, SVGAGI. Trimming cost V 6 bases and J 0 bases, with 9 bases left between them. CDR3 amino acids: CASRESYSNQPQHF. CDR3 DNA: TGTGCCAGCAGAGAGAGTTATAGCAATCAGCCCCAGCATTTT.

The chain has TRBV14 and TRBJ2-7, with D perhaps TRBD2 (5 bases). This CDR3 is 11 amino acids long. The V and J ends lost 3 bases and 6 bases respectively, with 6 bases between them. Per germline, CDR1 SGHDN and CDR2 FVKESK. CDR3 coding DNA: TGTGCCAGCAGCCAGCGGGTCGAGCAGTACTTC. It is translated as CASSQRVEQYF.

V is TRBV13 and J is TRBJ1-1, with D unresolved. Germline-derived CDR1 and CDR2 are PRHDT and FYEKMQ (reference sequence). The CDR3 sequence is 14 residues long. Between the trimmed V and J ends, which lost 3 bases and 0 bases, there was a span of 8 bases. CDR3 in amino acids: CASSFSSVNTEAFF. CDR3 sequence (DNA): TGTGCCAGCAGCTTTTCCTCTGTGAACACTGAAGCTTTCTTT. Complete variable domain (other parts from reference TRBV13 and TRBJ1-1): AAGVIQSPRHLIKEKRETATLKCYPIPRHDTVYWYQQGPGQDPQFLISFYEKMQSDKGSIPDRFSAQQFSDYHSELNMSSLELGDSALYFCASSFSSVNTEAFFGQGTRLTVV.

For the CDR3, the DNA is TGTGCCAGCAGTAGGGACAGGATCTACGAGCAGTACTTC. Residues: CASSRDRIYEQYF. The rearrangement joins TRBV28 to TRBJ2-7; 8 bases fit TRBD1. Trimming at V came to 5 bases and at J to 3 bases, leaving 3 bases not matched to a gene. The CDR3 length is 13 residues. Germline CDR1 is MDHEN and CDR2 is SYDVKM.

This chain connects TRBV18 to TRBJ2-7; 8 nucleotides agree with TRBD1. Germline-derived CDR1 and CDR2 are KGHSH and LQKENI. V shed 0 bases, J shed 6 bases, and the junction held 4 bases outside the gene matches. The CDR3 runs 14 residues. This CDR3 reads CASSPPDRGTEQYF. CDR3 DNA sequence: TGTGCCAGCTCACCACCCGACAGGGGAACCGAGCAGTACTTC.

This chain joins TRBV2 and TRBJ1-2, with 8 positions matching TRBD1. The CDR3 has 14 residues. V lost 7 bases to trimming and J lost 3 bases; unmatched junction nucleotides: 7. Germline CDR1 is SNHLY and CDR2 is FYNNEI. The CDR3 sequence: CASTWEDRDYGYTF. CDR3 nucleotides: TGTGCCAGCACCTGGGAGGACAGGGACTATGGCTACACCTTC. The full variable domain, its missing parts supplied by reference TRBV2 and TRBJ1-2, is EPEVTQTPSHQVTQMGQEVILRCVPISNHLYFYWYRQILGQKVEFLVSFYNNEISEKSEIFDDQFSVERPDGSNFTLKIRSTKLEDSAMYFCASTWEDRDYGYTFGSGTRLTVV.

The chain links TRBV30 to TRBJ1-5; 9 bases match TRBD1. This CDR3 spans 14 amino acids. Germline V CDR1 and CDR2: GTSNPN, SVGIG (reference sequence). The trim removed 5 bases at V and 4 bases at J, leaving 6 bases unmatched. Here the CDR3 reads CAWDRGLRNQPQHF. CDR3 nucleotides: TGTGCCTGGGACAGGGGGTTACGGAATCAGCCCCAGCATTTT.